The 18 T cell receptor beta chains below were found in one sample sequenced in a study of response to subunit inactivated influenza vaccine. Using its own MiXCR run on the RT-PCR reads, TCRdb lists one record per CDR3 protein. In the table there are more than 550,000 distinct CDR3 sequences, over 9% of which are singletons. The data were also submitted as part of a second study, on T cells expressing NK-cell markers. That study adds: In generating TCR beta cDNA, 5'RACE template switching with UMIs was used.

This sample comprised PBMCs from blood, obtained on the day of vaccination. The receptors derive from a man aged 50-59 years who received an inactivated influenza vaccine.

This chain links TRBV4-3 with TRBJ2-6, with a weak D call TRBD1 (6 bases). The germline CDR1 and CDR2 sequences are LGHNA and YSLEER. The CDR3 loop spans 16 amino acids. V shed 2 bases and J shed 3 bases, with 11 bases lying between them. In nucleotides, the CDR3 is TGCGCCAGCAGCCAACATAACAGGGTTGGGGCCAACGTCCTGACTTTC. It is translated as CASSQHNRVGANVLTF.

This clonotype has just a few counts. This sequence joins TRBV6-2 or TRBV6-3 and TRBJ1-5; no firm D call. Trimming pared 6 bases from V and 4 bases from J, leaving 19 bases between. The CDR3 consists of 16 residues. Germline values: CDR1 MNHEY, CDR2 SVGEGT. The CDR3 protein is CASRTRPALQNQPQHF. The CDR3 bases are TGTGCCAGCAGGACCCGGCCCGCGCTGCAAAATCAGCCCCAGCATTTT.

In its sample, this clonotype was seen a few times. The gene calls are TRBV18 and TRBJ1-2; 8 nucleotides agree with TRBD1. Trimming took 5 bases from V and 3 from J; bases not matched to a gene: 2. In germline, CDR1 is KGHSH, CDR2 LQKENI. The CDR3 length is 13 residues. Here the CDR3 reads CASSAGQDYGYTF. In DNA, the CDR3 is TGTGCCAGCTCAGCGGGACAGGACTATGGCTACACCTTC.

The chain uses TRBV18 and TRBJ2-1; TRBD1 might be the D (5 bases). The CDR3 covers 15 residues. CDR1 is KGHSH, CDR2 LQKENI, per germline. V gave up 5 bases and J gave up 5 bases, with 16 bases separating them. The CDR3 nucleotides read TGTGCCAGCTCAGACGGACAAGTCCCACACAATGAGCAGTTCTTC. It is translated as CASSDGQVPHNEQFF.

This clonotype has more than one count but fewer than ten. V is TRBV29-1 and J is TRBJ2-3; the match to TRBD2 covers 7 bases. CDR1 is SQVTM, CDR2 ANQGSEA, per germline. Losses at the gene ends were 6 bases for V and 2 bases for J; bases not matched to a gene: 8. The CDR3 totals 14 residues. The CDR3 DNA reads TGCAGCGTCGGAAAGCTAGCGGTCACAGATACGCAGTATTTT. Its protein product is CSVGKLAVTDTQYF.

The CDR3 reads CSAATEFNQPQHF. The CDR3 bases are TGCAGCGCTGCGACGGAATTCAATCAGCCCCAGCATTTT. The rearrangement joins TRBV29-1 to TRBJ1-5; D unresolved. CDR1 and CDR2 (germline): SQVTM, ANQGSEA. Trimming took 7 bases from V and 3 from J, leaving 13 bases between them. There are 13 residues in the CDR3.

The J gene is TRBJ2-4, the V gene TRBV12-3 or TRBV12-4; D gene ambiguous. Between the trimmed V and J ends, which lost 4 bases and 0 bases, there was a span of 10 bases. There are 15 residues in the CDR3. The CDR3 here is CASSSDALAKNIQYF. The CDR3, as DNA: TGTGCCAGCAGTTCGGACGCCCTAGCCAAAAACATTCAGTACTTC.

This chain connects TRBV20-1 to TRBJ2-5; possibly TRBD2 for D (7 bases). Trimming removed 6 bases at V and 2 bases at J, with 16 bases between. This CDR3 is 14 amino acids long. CDR1 is DFQATT, CDR2 SNEGSKA, per germline (reference sequence). The CDR3 nucleotides read TGCAGTGCCGTTACTAGGGGGGGTCAAGAGACCCAGTACTTC. Its translation is CSAVTRGGQETQYF.

The chain has TRBV5-1 and TRBJ2-1, with D perhaps TRBD2 (6 bases). The CDR3 extends over 13 amino acids. Trimming shortened V by 4 bases and J by 3 bases, and 8 bases separated the two germline ends. Germline CDR1 SGHRS, CDR2 YFSETQ. CDR3 nucleotide sequence: TGCGCCAGCAGCCGGGGGTACTACAATGAGCAGTTCTTC. This sequence encodes CASSRGYYNEQFF.

The sample holds a few counts of this clonotype. The chain combines TRBV20-1 with TRBJ2-7; 11 bases fit TRBD2. After removal of 0 bases from V and 5 bases from J, the junction contained 6 bases not matched to a gene. The CDR3 totals 15 residues. CDR1 is DFQATT and CDR2 is SNEGSKA in the germline V gene (reference sequence). CDR3 sequence reads: CSARDPTTSGNEQYF. For the CDR3, the DNA is TGCAGTGCTAGAGATCCTACGACTAGCGGGAACGAGCAGTACTTC.

The CDR3 region has the DNA TGCGCCACTACCGGGCAGGCCCTCGGTGGGGCCAACGTCCTGACTTTC. Protein sequence: CATTGQALGGANVLTF. This sequence joins TRBV5-1 and TRBJ2-6; D gene unclear. CDR1 is SGHRS and CDR2 is YFSETQ in the germline V gene. CDR3 length: 16 residues. The ends were cut back, 9 bases at V and 3 bases at J, with 19 bases in the middle.

This clonotype was detected only a few times. The chain combines TRBV5-1 with TRBJ2-6, with no clear D. Trimming took off 2 bases at V and 0 bases at J, with 9 bases between the two ends. Per germline, CDR1 SGHRS and CDR2 YFSETQ. CDR3 length: 16 amino acids. The CDR3 spells CASSFWAVSGANVLTF. The DNA of the CDR3 is TGCGCCAGCAGCTTTTGGGCCGTCTCTGGGGCCAACGTCCTGACTTTC.

This clonotype was seen at least ten times. The chain combines TRBV29-1 with TRBJ2-2, with TRBD2 as a possible D gene (6 bases). Germline V CDR1 and CDR2: SQVTM, ANQGSEA. V was pared by 7 bases and J by 4 bases, with 13 bases between. There are 13 residues in the CDR3. CDR3 region: CSADGGTTGELFF. The CDR3 coding sequence is TGCAGCGCCGACGGGGGTACCACCGGGGAGCTGTTTTTT.

V usage is TRBV6-2 or TRBV6-3 and J usage is TRBJ1-2, with 8 bases matching TRBD1. Germline V gene sequence: CDR1 MNHEY, CDR2 SVGEGT. V was pared by 5 bases and J by 6 bases, with 5 bases of the junction left unmatched. The CDR3 has 13 residues. DNA for the CDR3: TGTGCCAGCAGTCTGACAGGGGTAAATGGCTACACCTTC. The encoded protein is CASSLTGVNGYTF.

This clonotype was observed a few times. V usage is TRBV4-1 and J usage is TRBJ2-3; D gene unclear. The CDR3 loop spans 12 amino acids. Per germline, CDR1 MGHRA and CDR2 YSYEKL. V was cut by 1 base and J by 4 bases, with 3 bases left in between. For the CDR3, the DNA is TGCGCCAGCAGCCAAGTGGCAGATACGCAGTATTTT. Its protein product is CASSQVADTQYF.

This clonotype was counted between two and nine times. The chain has TRBV7-2 and TRBJ1-2; TRBD1 agrees at 9 bases. In germline, CDR1 is SGHTA, CDR2 FQGNSA. The V segment lost 4 bases and the J segment 4 bases; nucleotides outside the gene matches: 7. CDR3 length: 15 amino acids. The CDR3 sequence: CASSSRPGQGYGYTF. CDR3 bases: TGTGCCAGCAGCTCCAGACCGGGACAGGGCTATGGCTACACCTTC.

CDR3 sequence: CASSLVGGGAGGELFF. The DNA of the CDR3 is TGTGCCAGCAGCTTAGTAGGTGGGGGGGCCGGCGGGGAGCTGTTTTTT. The chain uses TRBV7-2 and TRBJ2-2; tentatively, D is TRBD2 (7 bases). The ends were cut back, 1 base at V and 7 bases at J, with 16 bases in the middle. CDR3 length: 16 residues. Germline-derived CDR1 and CDR2 are SGHTA and FQGNSA.

The chain combines TRBV12-3 or TRBV12-4 with TRBJ1-2; 9 bases match TRBD1. V lost 6 bases and J lost 2; bases outside the gene matches: 10. The CDR3 runs to 16 residues. CDR3 DNA: TGTGCCAGCAGACGAACCGGGACAGGGTTGAACTATGGCTACACCTTC. The encoded protein is CASRRTGTGLNYGYTF.